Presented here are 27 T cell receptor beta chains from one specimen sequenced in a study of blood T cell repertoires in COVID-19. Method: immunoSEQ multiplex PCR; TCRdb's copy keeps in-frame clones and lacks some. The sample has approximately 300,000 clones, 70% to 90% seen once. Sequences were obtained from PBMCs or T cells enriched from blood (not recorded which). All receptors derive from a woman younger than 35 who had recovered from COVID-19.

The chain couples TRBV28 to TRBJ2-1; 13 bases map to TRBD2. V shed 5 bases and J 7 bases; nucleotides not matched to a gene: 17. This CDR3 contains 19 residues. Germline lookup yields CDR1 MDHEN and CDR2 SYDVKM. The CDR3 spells CASSLPSYTSGRGRNEQFF. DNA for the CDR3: TGTGCCAGCAGTCTACCTTCTTACACTAGCGGGAGGGGGAGGAATGAGCAGTTCTTC.

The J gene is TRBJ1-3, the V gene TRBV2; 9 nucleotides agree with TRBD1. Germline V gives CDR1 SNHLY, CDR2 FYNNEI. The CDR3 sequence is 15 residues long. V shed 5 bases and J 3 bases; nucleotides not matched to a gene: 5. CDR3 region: CASSRDRVGGNTIYF. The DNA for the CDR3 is TGTGCCAGCAGTAGGGACAGGGTCGGTGGAAACACCATATATTTT. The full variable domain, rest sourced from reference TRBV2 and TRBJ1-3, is EPEVTQTPSHQVTQMGQEVILRCVPISNHLYFYWYRQILGQKVEFLVSFYNNEISEKSEIFDDQFSVERPDGSNFTLKIRSTKLEDSAMYFCASSRDRVGGNTIYFGEGSWLTVV.

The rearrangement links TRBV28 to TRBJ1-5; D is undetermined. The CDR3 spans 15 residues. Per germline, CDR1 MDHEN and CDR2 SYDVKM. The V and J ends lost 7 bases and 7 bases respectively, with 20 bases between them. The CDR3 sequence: CASTLVVRRGQPQHF. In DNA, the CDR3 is TGTGCCAGCACCCTAGTAGTGAGGAGAGGGCAGCCCCAGCATTTT. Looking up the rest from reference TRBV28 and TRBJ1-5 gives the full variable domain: DVKVTQSSRYLVKRTGEKVFLECVQDMDHENMFWYRQDPGLGLRLIYFSYDVKMKEKGDIPEGYSVSREKKERFSLILESASTNQTSMYLCASTLVVRRGQPQHFGDGTRLSIL.

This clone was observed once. The DNA for the CDR3 is TGTGCCAGCAGCCCCACGAACACCGGGGAGCTGTTTTTT. It encodes CASSPTNTGELFF. The V call is TRBV7-3, the J call TRBJ2-2; D unclear. This CDR3 is built from 13 residues. V was pared by 5 bases and J by 0 bases, with 4 bases between. Germline lookup yields CDR1 SGHTA and CDR2 FQGTGA.

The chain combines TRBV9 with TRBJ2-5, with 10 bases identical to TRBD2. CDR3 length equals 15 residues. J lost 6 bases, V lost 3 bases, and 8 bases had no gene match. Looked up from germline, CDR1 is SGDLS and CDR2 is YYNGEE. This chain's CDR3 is CASSDQAGGIKTQYF. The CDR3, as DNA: TGTGCCAGCAGCGACCAAGCGGGGGGGATAAAGACCCAGTACTTC.

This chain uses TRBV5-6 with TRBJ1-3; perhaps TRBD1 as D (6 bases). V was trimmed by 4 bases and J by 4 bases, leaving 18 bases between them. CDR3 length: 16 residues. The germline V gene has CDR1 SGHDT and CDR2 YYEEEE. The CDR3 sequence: CASSKIQQGSGNTIYF. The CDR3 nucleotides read TGTGCCAGCAGCAAAATCCAACAGGGCTCCGGAAACACCATATATTTT. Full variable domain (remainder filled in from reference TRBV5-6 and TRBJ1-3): DAGVTQSPTHLIKTRGQQVTLRCSPKSGHDTVSWYQQALGQGPQFIFQYYEEEERQRGNFPDRFSGHQFPNYSSELNVNALLLGDSALYLCASSKIQQGSGNTIYFGEGSWLTVV.

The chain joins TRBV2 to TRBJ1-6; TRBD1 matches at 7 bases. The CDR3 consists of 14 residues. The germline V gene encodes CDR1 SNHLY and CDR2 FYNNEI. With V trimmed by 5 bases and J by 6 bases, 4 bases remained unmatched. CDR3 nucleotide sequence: TGTGCCAGCAGTCTGACAGGGCCTAATTCACCCCTCCACTTT. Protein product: CASSLTGPNSPLHF.

CDR3 in amino acids: CSASTGSPSYNEQFF. The DNA of the CDR3 is TGCAGCGCTTCGACAGGGTCTCCCTCCTACAATGAGCAGTTCTTC. The V call is TRBV29-1, the J call TRBJ2-1; 7 nucleotides align to TRBD1. CDR1 is SQVTM and CDR2 is ANQGSEA in the germline V gene. The CDR3 length is 15 residues. The V and J ends lost 7 bases and 0 bases, in that order; junction bases with no gene match: 9.

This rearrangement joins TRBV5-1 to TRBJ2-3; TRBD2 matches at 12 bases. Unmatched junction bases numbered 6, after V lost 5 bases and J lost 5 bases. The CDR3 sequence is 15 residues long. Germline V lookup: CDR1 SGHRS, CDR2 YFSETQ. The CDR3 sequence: CASRPLAGGVDTQYF. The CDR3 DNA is TGCGCCAGCAGACCCCTAGCGGGAGGGGTAGATACGCAGTATTTT. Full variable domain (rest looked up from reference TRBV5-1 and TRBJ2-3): KAGVTQTPRYLIKTRGQQVTLSCSPISGHRSVSWYQQTPGQGLQFLFEYFSETQRNKGNFPGRFSGRQFSNSRSEMNVSTLELGDSALYLCASRPLAGGVDTQYFGPGTRLTVL.

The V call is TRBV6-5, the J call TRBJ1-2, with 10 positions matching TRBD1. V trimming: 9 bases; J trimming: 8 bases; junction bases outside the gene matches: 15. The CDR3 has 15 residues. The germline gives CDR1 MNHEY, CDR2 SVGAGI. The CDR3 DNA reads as TGTGCCAGTACCCCCCAAACCGGGACAGGGGAAGGCTACACCTTC. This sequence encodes CASTPQTGTGEGYTF.

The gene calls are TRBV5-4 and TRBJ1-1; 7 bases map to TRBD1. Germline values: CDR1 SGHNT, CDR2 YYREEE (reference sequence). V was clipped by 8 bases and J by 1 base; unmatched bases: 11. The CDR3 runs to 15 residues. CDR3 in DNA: TGTGCCAGTGGGGAGAGGGGGCGGAGGAACACTGAAGCTTTCTTT. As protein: CASGERGRRNTEAFF.

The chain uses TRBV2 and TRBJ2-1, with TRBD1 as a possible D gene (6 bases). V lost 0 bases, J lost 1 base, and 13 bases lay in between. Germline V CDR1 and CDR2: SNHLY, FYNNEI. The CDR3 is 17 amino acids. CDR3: CASSEAQGPRSYNEQFF. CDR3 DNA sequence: TGTGCCAGCAGTGAAGCGCAGGGGCCCAGGTCCTACAATGAGCAGTTCTTC.

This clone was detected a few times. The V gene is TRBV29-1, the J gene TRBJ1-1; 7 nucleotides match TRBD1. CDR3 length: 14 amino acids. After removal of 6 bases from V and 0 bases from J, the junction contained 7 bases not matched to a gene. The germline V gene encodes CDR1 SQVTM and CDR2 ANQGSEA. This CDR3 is CSVGTVFMNTEAFF. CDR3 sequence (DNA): TGCAGCGTGGGGACAGTGTTCATGAACACTGAAGCTTTCTTT.

The CDR3 DNA sequence: TGTGCCAGCAGTTTATCGAGTTATAACGGAGGGGTGGTTCAGCCCCAGCATTTT. Amino acids: CASSLSSYNGGVVQPQHF. This sequence joins TRBV27 and TRBJ1-5; D possibly corresponds to TRBD1 (5 bases). V was cut by 0 bases and J by 6 bases, with 21 bases left in between. Looked up from germline, CDR1 is MNHEY and CDR2 is SMNVEV (reference sequence). The CDR3 covers 18 residues.

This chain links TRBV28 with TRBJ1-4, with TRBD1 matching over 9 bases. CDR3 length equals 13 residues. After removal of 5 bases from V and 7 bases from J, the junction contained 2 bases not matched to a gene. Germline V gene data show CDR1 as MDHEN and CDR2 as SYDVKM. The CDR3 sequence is CASSTGGAEKLFF. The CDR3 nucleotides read TGTGCCAGCAGTACAGGGGGCGCTGAAAAACTGTTTTTT.

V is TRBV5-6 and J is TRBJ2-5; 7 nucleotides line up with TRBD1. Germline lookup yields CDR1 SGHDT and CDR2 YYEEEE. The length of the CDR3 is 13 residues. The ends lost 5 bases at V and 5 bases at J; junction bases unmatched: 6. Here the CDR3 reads CASSPDRDETQYF. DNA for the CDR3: TGTGCCAGCAGTCCCGACAGGGATGAGACCCAGTACTTC.

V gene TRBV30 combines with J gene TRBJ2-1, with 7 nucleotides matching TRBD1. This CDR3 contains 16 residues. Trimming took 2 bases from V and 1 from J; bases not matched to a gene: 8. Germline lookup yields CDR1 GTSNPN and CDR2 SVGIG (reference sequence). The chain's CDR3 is CAWSPARQGSYNEQFF. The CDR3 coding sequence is TGTGCCTGGAGTCCGGCTCGACAGGGTTCCTACAATGAGCAGTTCTTC.

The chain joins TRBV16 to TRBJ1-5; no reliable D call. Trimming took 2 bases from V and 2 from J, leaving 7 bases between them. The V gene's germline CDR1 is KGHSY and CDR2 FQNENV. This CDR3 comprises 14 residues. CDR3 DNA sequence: TGTGCCAGCAGCCAAATAGCGGGCAATCAGCCCCAGCATTTT. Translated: CASSQIAGNQPQHF.

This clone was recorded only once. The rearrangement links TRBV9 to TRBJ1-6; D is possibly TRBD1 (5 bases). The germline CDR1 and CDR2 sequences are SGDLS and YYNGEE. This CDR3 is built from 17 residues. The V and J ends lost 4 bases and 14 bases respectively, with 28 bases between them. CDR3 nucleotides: TGTGCCAGCAGCCCCTCGGATGGACACCCGTCCTTGAAATCCCTCCACTTT. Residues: CASSPSDGHPSLKSLHF.

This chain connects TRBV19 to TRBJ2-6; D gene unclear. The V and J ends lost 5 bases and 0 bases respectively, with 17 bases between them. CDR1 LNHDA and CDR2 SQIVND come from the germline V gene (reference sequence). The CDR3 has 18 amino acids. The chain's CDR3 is CASSVVARLSSGANVLTF. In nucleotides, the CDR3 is TGTGCCAGTAGTGTGGTCGCCAGGCTAAGCTCTGGGGCCAACGTCCTGACTTTC.

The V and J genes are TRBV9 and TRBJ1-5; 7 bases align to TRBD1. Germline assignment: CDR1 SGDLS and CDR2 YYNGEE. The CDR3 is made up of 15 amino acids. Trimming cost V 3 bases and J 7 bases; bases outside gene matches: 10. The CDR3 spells CASSAGGGTGQPQHF. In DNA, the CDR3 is TGTGCCAGCAGCGCAGGGGGTGGGACTGGCCAGCCCCAGCATTTT.

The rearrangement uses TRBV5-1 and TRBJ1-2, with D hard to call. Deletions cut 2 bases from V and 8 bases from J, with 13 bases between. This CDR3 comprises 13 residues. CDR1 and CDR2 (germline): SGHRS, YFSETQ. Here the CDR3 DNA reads TGCGCCAGCAGCTTTCAGTACAGCCAAGGCTACACCTTC. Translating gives CASSFQYSQGYTF.

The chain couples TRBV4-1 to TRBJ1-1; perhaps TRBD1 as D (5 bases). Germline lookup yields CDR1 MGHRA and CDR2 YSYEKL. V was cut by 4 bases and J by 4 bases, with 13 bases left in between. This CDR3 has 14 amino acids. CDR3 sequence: CASSRTQGGTEAFF. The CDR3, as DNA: TGCGCCAGCAGCCGGACCCAGGGAGGCACTGAAGCTTTCTTT.

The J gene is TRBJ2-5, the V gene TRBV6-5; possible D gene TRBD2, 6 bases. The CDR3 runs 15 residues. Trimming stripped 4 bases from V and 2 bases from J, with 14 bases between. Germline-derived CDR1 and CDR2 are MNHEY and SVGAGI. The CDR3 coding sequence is TGTGCCAGCAGTTTATTTAAGGGACTGCAAGAGACCCAGTACTTC. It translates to CASSLFKGLQETQYF.

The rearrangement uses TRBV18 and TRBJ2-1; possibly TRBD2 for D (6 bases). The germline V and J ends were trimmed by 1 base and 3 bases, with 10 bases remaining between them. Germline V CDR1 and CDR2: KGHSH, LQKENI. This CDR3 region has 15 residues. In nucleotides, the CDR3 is TGTGCCAGCTCACCACTGTTAGCGGACTACAATGAGCAGTTCTTC. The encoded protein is CASSPLLADYNEQFF.

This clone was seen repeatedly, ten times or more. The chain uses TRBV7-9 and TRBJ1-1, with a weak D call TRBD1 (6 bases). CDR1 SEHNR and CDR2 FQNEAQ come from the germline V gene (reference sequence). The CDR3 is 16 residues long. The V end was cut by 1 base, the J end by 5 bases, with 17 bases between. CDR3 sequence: CASSLEGRGWGTEAFF. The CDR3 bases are TGTGCCAGCAGCTTAGAGGGCAGGGGCTGGGGTACTGAAGCTTTCTTT.

CDR3 region: CASSPRTGPNTGELFF. The DNA for the CDR3 is TGTGCCAGCTCACCACGGACAGGGCCGAACACCGGGGAGCTGTTTTTT. The chain recombines TRBV18 with TRBJ2-2, with 8 bases lining up with TRBD1. The germline CDR1 and CDR2 sequences are KGHSH and LQKENI. The CDR3 extends over 16 amino acids. Trimming at V came to 1 base and at J to 0 bases, leaving 1 base not matched to a gene.